This T cell receptor beta chain stems from a study of blood T cells in healthy people across ages. A second about 7 to 12 cycle PCR used barcoded and J-beta primers. Every molecule of cDNA carried a tag from a template-switch adaptor with 12 random nucleotides. TCRdb analysed the 5' RACE reads with MiXCR anew, one entry per CDR3 protein. Among roughly 700,000 distinct CDR3 sequences listed, 25% were seen once. Each donor's blood draw was 7.5 to 10 milliliters of peripheral blood. CDR3 length: 16 amino acids. The V gene lost 5 bases and the J gene lost 3 bases, with 14 bases spanning the gap. This sample was shared with a second study, whose subject was T cells of mothers and their children. From that second work: The sample comes from fewer than ten healthy Caucasian donors: mothers and children.

The chain combines TRBV12-3 or TRBV12-4 with TRBJ2-6, with a possible D match to TRBD2 (5 bases). The sample was blood. This clonotype originated in a boy aged 10-17 years in good health. CDR3 sequence (DNA): TGTGCCAGCAGTGCGGACTTTTCAGGTGGGGCCAACGTCCTGACTTTC. This gives the protein CASSADFSGGANVLTF.